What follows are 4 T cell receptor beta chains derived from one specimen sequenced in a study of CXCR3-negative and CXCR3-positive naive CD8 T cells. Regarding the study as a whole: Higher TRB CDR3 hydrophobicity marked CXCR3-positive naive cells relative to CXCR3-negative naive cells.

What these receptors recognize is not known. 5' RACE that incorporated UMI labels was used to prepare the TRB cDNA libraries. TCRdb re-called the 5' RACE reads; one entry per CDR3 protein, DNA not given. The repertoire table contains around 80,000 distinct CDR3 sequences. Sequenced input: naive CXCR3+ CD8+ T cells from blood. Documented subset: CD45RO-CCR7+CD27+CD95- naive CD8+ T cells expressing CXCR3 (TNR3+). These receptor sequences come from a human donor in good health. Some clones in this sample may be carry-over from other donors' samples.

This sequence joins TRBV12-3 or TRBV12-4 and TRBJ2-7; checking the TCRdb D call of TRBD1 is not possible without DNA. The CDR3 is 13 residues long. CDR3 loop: CASSLQGIDEQYF.

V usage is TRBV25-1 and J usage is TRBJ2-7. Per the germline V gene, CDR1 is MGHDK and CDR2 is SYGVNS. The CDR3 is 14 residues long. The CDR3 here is CASSESVSSYEQYF.

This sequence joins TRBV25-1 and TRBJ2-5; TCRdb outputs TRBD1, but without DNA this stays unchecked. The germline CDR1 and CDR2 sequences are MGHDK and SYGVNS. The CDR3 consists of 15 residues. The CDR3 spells CASIKTGTGTETQYF.

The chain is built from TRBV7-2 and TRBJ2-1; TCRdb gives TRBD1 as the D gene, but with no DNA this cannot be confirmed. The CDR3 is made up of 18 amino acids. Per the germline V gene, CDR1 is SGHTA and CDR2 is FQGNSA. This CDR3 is CASSLVGGGPLRDNEQFF.